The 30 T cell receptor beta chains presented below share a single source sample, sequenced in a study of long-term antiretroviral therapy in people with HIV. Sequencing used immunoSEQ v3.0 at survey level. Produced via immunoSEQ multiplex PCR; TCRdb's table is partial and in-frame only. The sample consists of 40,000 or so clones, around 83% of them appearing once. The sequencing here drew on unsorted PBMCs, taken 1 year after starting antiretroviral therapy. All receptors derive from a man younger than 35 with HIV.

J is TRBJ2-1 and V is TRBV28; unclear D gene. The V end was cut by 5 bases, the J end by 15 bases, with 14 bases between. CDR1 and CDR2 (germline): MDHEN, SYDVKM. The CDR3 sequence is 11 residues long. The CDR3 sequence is CASSPRFEPFF. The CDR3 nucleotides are TGTGCCAGCAGTCCAAGATTCGAACCGTTCTTC.

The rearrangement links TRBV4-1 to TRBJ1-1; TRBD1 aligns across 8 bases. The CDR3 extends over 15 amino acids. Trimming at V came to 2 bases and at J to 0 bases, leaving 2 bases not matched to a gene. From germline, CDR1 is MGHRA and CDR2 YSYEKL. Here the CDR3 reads CASSQTGGMNTEAFF. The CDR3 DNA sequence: TGCGCCAGCAGCCAAACAGGGGGAATGAACACTGAAGCTTTCTTT.

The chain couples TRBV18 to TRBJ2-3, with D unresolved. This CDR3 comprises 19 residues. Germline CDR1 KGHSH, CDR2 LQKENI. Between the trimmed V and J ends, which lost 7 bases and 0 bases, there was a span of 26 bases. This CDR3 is CASYRDGSHSSISTDTQYF. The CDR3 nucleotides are TGTGCCAGCTATAGAGACGGCAGCCACTCTTCTATTAGCACAGATACGCAGTATTTT.

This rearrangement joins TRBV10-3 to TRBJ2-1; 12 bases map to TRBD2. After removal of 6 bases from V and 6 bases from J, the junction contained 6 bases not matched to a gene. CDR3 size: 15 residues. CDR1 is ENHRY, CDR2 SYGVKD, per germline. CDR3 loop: CAIRGGLAGANEQFF. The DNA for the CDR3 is TGTGCCATCAGAGGGGGACTAGCGGGTGCCAATGAGCAGTTCTTC.

CDR3 in DNA: TGTGCCAGCAGCTCGGGACAGCTGGAAAGCTCCTACAATGAGCAGTTCTTC. This sequence encodes CASSSGQLESSYNEQFF. The rearrangement joins TRBV5-4 to TRBJ2-1; 7 bases match TRBD1. V was clipped by 3 bases and J by 0 bases; unmatched bases: 9. Germline V lookup: CDR1 SGHNT, CDR2 YYREEE (reference sequence). The CDR3 has 17 amino acids.

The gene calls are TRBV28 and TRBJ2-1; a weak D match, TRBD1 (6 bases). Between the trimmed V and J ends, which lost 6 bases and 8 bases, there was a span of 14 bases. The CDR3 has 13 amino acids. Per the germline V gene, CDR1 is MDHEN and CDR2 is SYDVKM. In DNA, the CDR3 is TGTGCCAGCAGCTGGACAGCCCGGGATGAGCAGTTCTTC. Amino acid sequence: CASSWTARDEQFF.

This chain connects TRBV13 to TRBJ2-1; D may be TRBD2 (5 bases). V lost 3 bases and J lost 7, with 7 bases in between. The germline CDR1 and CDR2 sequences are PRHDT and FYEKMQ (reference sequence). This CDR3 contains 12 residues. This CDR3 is CASSFSGNEQFF. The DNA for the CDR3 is TGTGCCAGCAGCTTCTCGGGGAATGAGCAGTTCTTC.

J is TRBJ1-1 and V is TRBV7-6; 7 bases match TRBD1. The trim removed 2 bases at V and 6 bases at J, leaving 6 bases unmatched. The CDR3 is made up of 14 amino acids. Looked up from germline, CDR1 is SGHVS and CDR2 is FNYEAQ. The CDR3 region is CASSLRRDSPEAFF. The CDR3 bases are TGTGCCAGCAGCTTAAGAAGGGACAGCCCTGAAGCTTTCTTT.

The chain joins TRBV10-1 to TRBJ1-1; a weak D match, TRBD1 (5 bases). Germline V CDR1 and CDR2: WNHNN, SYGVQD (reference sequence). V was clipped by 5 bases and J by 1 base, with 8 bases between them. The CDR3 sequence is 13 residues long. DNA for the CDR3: TGCGCCAGCAGTCTTGGGGGGAACACTGAAGCTTTCTTT. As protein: CASSLGGNTEAFF.

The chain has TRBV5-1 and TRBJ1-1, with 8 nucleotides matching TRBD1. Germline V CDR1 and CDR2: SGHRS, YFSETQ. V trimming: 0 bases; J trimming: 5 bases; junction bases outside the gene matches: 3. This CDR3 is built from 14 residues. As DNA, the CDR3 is TGCGCCAGCAGCTTGGGACAGGGGAAGACTGAAGCTTTCTTT. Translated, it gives CASSLGQGKTEAFF.

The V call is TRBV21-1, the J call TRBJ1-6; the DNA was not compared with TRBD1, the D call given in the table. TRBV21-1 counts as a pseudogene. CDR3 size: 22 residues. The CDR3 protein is CASSNGDRGPSPESSYNSPLHF. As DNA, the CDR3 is TGTGCCAGCAGCAATGGGGACAGGGGCCCATCCCCAGAAAGCTCCTATAATTCACCCCTCCACTTT.

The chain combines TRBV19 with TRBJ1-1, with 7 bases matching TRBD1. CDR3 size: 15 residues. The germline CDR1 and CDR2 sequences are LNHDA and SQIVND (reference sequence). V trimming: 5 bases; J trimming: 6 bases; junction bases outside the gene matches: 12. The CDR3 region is CASSSPDRDWAEAFF. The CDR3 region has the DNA TGTGCCAGTAGTTCACCCGACAGGGATTGGGCTGAAGCTTTCTTT. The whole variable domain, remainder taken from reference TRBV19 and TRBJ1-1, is DGGITQSPKYLFRKEGQNVTLSCEQNLNHDAMYWYRQDPGQGLRLIYYSQIVNDFQKGDIAEGYSVSREKKESFPLTVTSAQKNPTAFYLCASSSPDRDWAEAFFGQGTRLTVV.

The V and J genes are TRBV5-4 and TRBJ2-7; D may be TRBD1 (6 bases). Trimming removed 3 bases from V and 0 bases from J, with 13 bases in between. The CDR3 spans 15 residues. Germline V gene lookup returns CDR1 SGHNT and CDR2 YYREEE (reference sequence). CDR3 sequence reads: CASSWGPESSYEQYF. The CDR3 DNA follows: TGTGCCAGCAGCTGGGGGCCGGAGAGCTCCTACGAGCAGTACTTC.

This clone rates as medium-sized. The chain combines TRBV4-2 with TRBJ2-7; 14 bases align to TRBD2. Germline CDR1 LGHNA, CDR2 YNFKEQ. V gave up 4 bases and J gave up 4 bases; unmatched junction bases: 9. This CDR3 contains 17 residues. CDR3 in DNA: TGTGCCAGCAGCCGGACGACTAGCGGGGGGGCCAGTTACGAGCAGTACTTC. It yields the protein CASSRTTSGGASYEQYF.

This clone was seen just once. The CDR3 protein is CASSYSPGTEAFF. CDR3 nucleotide sequence: TGTGCCAGCAGTTACTCCCCAGGAACTGAAGCTTTCTTT. V is TRBV6-5 and J is TRBJ1-1; D gene uncertain. This CDR3 spans 13 amino acids. Per the germline V gene, CDR1 is MNHEY and CDR2 is SVGAGI. Deletions cut 0 bases from V and 5 bases from J, with 7 bases between.

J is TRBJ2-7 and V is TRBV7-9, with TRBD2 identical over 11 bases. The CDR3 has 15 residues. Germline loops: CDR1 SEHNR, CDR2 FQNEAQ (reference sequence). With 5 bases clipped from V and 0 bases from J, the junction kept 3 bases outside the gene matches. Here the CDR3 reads CASSISGRDSYEQYF. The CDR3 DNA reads TGTGCCAGCAGCATTAGCGGGAGGGACTCCTACGAGCAGTACTTC.

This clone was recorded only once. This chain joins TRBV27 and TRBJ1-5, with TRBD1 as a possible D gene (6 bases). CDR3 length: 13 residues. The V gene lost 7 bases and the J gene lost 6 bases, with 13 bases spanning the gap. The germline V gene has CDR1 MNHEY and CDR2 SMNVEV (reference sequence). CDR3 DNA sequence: TGTGCCAGCAACCACAGGGCCGGTCAGCCCCAGCATTTT. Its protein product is CASNHRAGQPQHF.

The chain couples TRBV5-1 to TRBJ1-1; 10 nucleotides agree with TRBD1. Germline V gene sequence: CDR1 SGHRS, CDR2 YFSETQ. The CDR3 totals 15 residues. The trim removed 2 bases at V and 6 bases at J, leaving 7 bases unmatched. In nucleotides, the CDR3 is TGCGCCAGCAGCTTCCAGACAGGGGGCAACGCTGAAGCTTTCTTT. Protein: CASSFQTGGNAEAFF.

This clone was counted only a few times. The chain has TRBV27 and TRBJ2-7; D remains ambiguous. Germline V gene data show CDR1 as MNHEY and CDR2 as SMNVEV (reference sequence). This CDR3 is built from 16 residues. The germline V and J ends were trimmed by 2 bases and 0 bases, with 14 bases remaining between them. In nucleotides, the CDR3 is TGTGCCAGCAGTTTAGGGCGTATCCCTCCCTCCTACGAGCAGTACTTC. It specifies CASSLGRIPPSYEQYF.

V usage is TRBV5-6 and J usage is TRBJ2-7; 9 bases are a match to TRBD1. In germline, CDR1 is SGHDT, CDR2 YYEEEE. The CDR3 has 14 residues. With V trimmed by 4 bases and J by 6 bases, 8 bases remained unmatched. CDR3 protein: CASSEGTGSGEQYF. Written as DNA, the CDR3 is TGTGCCAGCAGCGAAGGGACAGGGTCTGGCGAGCAGTACTTC. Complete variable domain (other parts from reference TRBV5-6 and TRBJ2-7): DAGVTQSPTHLIKTRGQQVTLRCSPKSGHDTVSWYQQALGQGPQFIFQYYEEEERQRGNFPDRFSGHQFPNYSSELNVNALLLGDSALYLCASSEGTGSGEQYFGPGTRLTVT.

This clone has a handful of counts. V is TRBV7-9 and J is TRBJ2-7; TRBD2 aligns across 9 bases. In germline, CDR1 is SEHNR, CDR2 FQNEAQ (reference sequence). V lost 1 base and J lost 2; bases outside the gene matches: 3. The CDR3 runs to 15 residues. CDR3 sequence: CASSLVTSGAYEQYF. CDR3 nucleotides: TGTGCCAGCAGCTTAGTGACTAGCGGAGCCTACGAGCAGTACTTC.

CDR3 in amino acids: CASSLMGQGFSGNTIYF. The CDR3 DNA is TGTGCCAGCAGCTTAATGGGACAGGGATTCTCTGGAAACACCATATATTTT. The chain uses TRBV7-9 and TRBJ1-3; 9 bases are a match to TRBD1. CDR1 and CDR2 (germline): SEHNR, FQNEAQ (reference sequence). This CDR3 is 17 amino acids long. The V gene end was trimmed by 2 bases and the J gene end by 0 bases; junction bases not matched to a gene: 5.

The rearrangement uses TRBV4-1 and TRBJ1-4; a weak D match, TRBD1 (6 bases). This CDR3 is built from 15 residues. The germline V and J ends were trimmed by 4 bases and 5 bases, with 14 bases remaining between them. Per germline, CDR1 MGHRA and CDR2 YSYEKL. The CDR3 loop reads CASSPLQGQNEKLFF. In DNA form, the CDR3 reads TGCGCCAGCAGCCCTTTGCAGGGACAAAATGAAAAACTGTTTTTT.

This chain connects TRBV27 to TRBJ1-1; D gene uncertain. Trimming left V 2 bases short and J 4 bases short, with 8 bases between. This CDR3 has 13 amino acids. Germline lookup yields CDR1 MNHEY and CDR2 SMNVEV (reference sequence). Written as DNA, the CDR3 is TGTGCCAGCAGTTTAGGAGCTACCACTGAAGCTTTCTTT. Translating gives CASSLGATTEAFF.

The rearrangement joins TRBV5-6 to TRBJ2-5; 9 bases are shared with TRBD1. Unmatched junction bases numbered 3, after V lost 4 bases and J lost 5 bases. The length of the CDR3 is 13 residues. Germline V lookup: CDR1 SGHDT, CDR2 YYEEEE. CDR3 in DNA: TGTGCCAGCAGCGTCGACAGGGGGGAGACCCAGTACTTC. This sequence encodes CASSVDRGETQYF.

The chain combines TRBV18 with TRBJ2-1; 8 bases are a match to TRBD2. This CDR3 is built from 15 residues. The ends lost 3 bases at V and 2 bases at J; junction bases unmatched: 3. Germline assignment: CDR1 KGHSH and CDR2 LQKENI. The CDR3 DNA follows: TGTGCCAGCTCACCTAGCGGGGACACCTACAATGAGCAGTTCTTC. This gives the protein CASSPSGDTYNEQFF. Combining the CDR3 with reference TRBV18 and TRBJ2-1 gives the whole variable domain NAGVMQNPRHLVRRRGQEARLRCSPMKGHSHVYWYRQLPEEGLKFMVYLQKENIIDESGMPKERFSAEFPKEGPSILRIQQVVRGDSAAYFCASSPSGDTYNEQFFGPGTRLTVL.

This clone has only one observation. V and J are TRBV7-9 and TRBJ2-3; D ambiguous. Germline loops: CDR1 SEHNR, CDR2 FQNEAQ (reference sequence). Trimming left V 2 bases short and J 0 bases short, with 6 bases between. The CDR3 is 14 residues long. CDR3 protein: CASSLYGSTDTQYF. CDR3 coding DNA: TGTGCCAGCAGCTTATACGGGAGCACAGATACGCAGTATTTT.

This CDR3 is CASSRQELAVYNEQFF. In DNA form, the CDR3 reads TGCGCCAGCAGTAGGCAGGAACTAGCGGTCTACAATGAGCAGTTCTTC. The J gene is TRBJ2-1, the V gene TRBV5-1; TRBD2 aligns across 8 bases. Germline CDR1 is SGHRS and CDR2 is YFSETQ. Trimming at V came to 5 bases and at J to 3 bases, leaving 10 bases not matched to a gene. This CDR3 has 16 residues.

The chain's CDR3 is CASSPGTEKYYGYTF. In nucleotides, the CDR3 is TGTGCCAGCAGTCCCGGGACCGAAAAATACTATGGCTACACCTTC. The V and J genes are TRBV5-5 and TRBJ1-2; possible D gene TRBD1, 5 bases. V lost 5 bases and J lost 3, with 17 bases in between. CDR1 SGHKS and CDR2 YYEKEE come from the germline V gene (reference sequence). This CDR3 region has 15 residues.

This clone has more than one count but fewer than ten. CDR3 loop: CASRGPDEKLFF. In DNA form, the CDR3 reads TGTGCCAGCAGGGGGCCAGACGAAAAACTGTTTTTT. V usage is TRBV5-4 and J usage is TRBJ1-4, with D possibly TRBD1 on 5 matching bases. Trimming stripped 5 bases from V and 8 bases from J, with 10 bases between. Germline V gene lookup returns CDR1 SGHNT and CDR2 YYREEE (reference sequence). This CDR3 is 12 amino acids long.